The rows below give T cell receptor beta chains drawn from one sample of a study of blood T cell repertoires in COVID-19. Some clones are missing from TCRdb's copy, which holds only in-frame ones; the method was immunoSEQ multiplex PCR. The table includes some 70,000 clones, 88% detected once. Material: peripheral blood. These receptor sequences come from a woman aged 60-70 years with COVID-19, enrolled during active disease. The CDR3 runs from the conserved cysteine through the conserved F or W. The order of the fields is clone size, V gene, D gene, J gene, CDR3 DNA, CDR3 protein. D genes are given only for firm matches. Only some rows state a clone size, as once, few, many or a class for expanded clones.

-	TRBV6-5	-	TRBJ2-6	TGTGCCAGCAGGACCGGGGAAACTGGGGCCAACGTCCTGACTTTC	CASRTGETGANVLTF
-	TRBV15	TRBD1	TRBJ1-4	TGTGCCACCAGCAGAGCCTCGACAGGGGGCGCGGAAAAACTGTTTTTT	CATSRASTGGAEKLFF
-	TRBV27	-	TRBJ1-2	TGTGCCAGCAGTTTATACCCCAGCGGGAATGGCTACACCTTC	CASSLYPSGNGYTF
-	TRBV7-9	TRBD1	TRBJ1-2	TGTGCCAGCAGCCCCGGGATGAAGGGGCTCGGGGACAGCTATGGCTACACCTTC	CASSPGMKGLGDSYGYTF
-	TRBV10-3	TRBD1	TRBJ2-2	TGTGCCATCAGCCCGGGACAGGGTGATGGCGGGGAGCTGTTTTTT	CAISPGQGDGGELFF
-	TRBV14	TRBD2	TRBJ2-5	TGTGCCAGCAGCCAAAGCGGTGGGAGGGCCGTTGAGACCCAGTACTTC	CASSQSGGRAVETQYF
few	TRBV7-9	-	TRBJ1-6	TGTGCCAGCAGCTTTGGACAGTATAATTCACCCCTCCACTTT	CASSFGQYNSPLHF
-	TRBV6-5	TRBD1	TRBJ1-1	TGTGCCAGCAGTTACCAGACAGGGGGTGGTACTGAAGCTTTCTTT	CASSYQTGGGTEAFF
-	TRBV4-1	-	TRBJ2-7	TGCGCCAGCAGCCAAGTGGGCGGGAAGGAGTACTTC	CASSQVGGKEYF
-	TRBV30	-	TRBJ1-5	TGTGCCTGGGACGCGGGGTTGGGAAGGCAGCCCCAGCATTTT	CAWDAGLGRQPQHF
-	TRBV7-9	-	TRBJ1-5	TGTGCCAGCAGCTTAACGACAGGTTCGAGCAATCAGCCCCAGCATTTT	CASSLTTGSSNQPQHF
-	TRBV4-3	TRBD2	TRBJ2-2	TGCGCCAGCAGCCCTAGCGGGAGTGTCACCGGGGAGCTGTTTTTT	CASSPSGSVTGELFF
-	TRBV9	-	TRBJ2-1	TGTGCCAGCAGCGTAGGTAGGAGCCCCGGGTACAATGAGCAGTTCTTC	CASSVGRSPGYNEQFF
once	TRBV28	-	TRBJ2-7	TGTGCCAGCAGTGGGGCACCCGCCTACGAGCAGTACTTC	CASSGAPAYEQYF
-	TRBV4-2	TRBD1	TRBJ1-2	TGTGCCAGCAGCCAACCGGGAGCGGACAGGTCCTATGGCTACACCTTC	CASSQPGADRSYGYTF
-	TRBV3-1/TRBV3-2	-	TRBJ1-2	TGTGCCAGCAGCCAAGATCCCTCCAGGTTTCAATGGGGCTACACCTTC	CASSQDPSRFQWGYTF
once	TRBV6-5	TRBD1	TRBJ2-5	TGTGCCAGCATATCAGGGACAGGGGTAAAGACCCAGTACTTC	CASISGTGVKTQYF
once	TRBV10-2	TRBD2	TRBJ2-7	TGCGCCAGCAGTGGGAGCGGGGGGGGCTCCTACGAGCAGTACTTC	CASSGSGGGSYEQYF
-	TRBV28	-	TRBJ1-2	TGTGCCAGCAGTCCCTCGGGTCTTGGGAGTGGCTACACCTTC	CASSPSGLGSGYTF
-	TRBV15	TRBD2	TRBJ2-7	TGTGCCACCAGCACTAGCGGGAGGCCCTACGAGCAGTACTTC	CATSTSGRPYEQYF
-	TRBV3-1/TRBV3-2	-	TRBJ2-2	TGTGCCAGCACCCCCAATAGGAACACCGGGGAGCTGTTTTTT	CASTPNRNTGELFF
once	TRBV6-2/TRBV6-3	TRBD1	TRBJ1-1	TGTGCCAGCAGCCAAACAGGGGTAGGGAACACTGAAGCTTTCTTT	CASSQTGVGNTEAFF
-	TRBV28	-	TRBJ1-4	TGTGCCAGCAGTCCTAGACAGTTAGTCGATGAAAAACTGTTTTTT	CASSPRQLVDEKLFF
-	TRBV28	-	TRBJ2-7	TGTGCCAGCAGAACAATCTACGAGCAGTACTTC	CASRTIYEQYF
-	TRBV5-1	TRBD2	TRBJ2-3	TGCGCCAGCAGAGCGGGATCCACAGATACGCAGTATTTT	CASRAGSTDTQYF
-	TRBV24-1	-	TRBJ2-1	TGTGCCACCAGTGATTTGGGGCGGGGAAGGACCGATGAGCAGTTCTTC	CATSDLGRGRTDEQFF
-	TRBV4-1	-	TRBJ1-3	TGCGCCAGCAGCATCCAGGGGAAACCAGGAAACACCATATATTTT	CASSIQGKPGNTIYF
-	TRBV2	TRBD2	TRBJ2-5	TGTGCCAGCAGTGTGCTAGCGGGAGGGCCAGAGACCCAGTACTTC	CASSVLAGGPETQYF
-	TRBV3-1/TRBV3-2	-	TRBJ2-7	TGTGCCAGCAGCCGCATGGGGAGCTCCTACGAGCAGTACTTC	CASSRMGSSYEQYF
-	TRBV30	TRBD1	TRBJ1-6	TGTGCCTGGAGTGTAGGGGGCGCCTATAATTCACCCCTCCACTTT	CAWSVGGAYNSPLHF
-	TRBV11-3	TRBD2	TRBJ2-3	TGTGCCAGCAGCTTAGGGGCAGCGGGGGGTCGCACAGATACGCAGTATTTT	CASSLGAAGGRTDTQYF
-	TRBV7-9	TRBD1	TRBJ1-1	TGTGCCAGCAGCACACAGGGGATTGACACTGAAGCTTTCTTT	CASSTQGIDTEAFF
-	TRBV7-6	TRBD1	TRBJ1-2	TGTGCCAGCAGCCTGACAGGGGGCGATGGCTACACCTTC	CASSLTGGDGYTF
-	TRBV19	TRBD1	TRBJ2-2	TGTGCCAGTAGTGACAGGGGTAGGGCCGGGGAGCTGTTTTTT	CASSDRGRAGELFF
once	TRBV5-4	-	TRBJ2-1	TGTGCCAGCAGCCCCCATCAAGGAGGACGAGGGAATGAGCAGTTCTTC	CASSPHQGGRGNEQFF
-	TRBV4-3	TRBD1	TRBJ2-2	TGCGCCAGCAGCCAAGGACTGGGACAGGAGGGCACCGGGGAGCTGTTTTTT	CASSQGLGQEGTGELFF
-	TRBV19	-	TRBJ1-2	TGTGCCAGTACTGAGGGATGGGGCTACACCTTC	CASTEGWGYTF
-	TRBV19	-	TRBJ2-1	TGTGCCAGTAGTATCCTTAGGGCAGGGGTATTCCACAATGAGCAGTTCTTC	CASSILRAGVFHNEQFF
-	TRBV4-3	TRBD1	TRBJ1-2	TGCGCCAGCAGCCAAGAATGGGACAGTCGATATTATGGCTACACCTTC	CASSQEWDSRYYGYTF
-	TRBV3-1/TRBV3-2	TRBD2	TRBJ2-7	TGTGCCAGCAGCCAACCTAGCGGGGGGGCCGGGTACGAGCAGTACTTC	CASSQPSGGAGYEQYF
-	TRBV29-1	-	TRBJ2-1	TGCAGCGTTGAGGCAGGGGGGAAAGTGCAGTTCTTC	CSVEAGGKVQFF
-	TRBV6-2/TRBV6-3	TRBD2	TRBJ2-1	TGTGCCAGCAGTTACGGCGGGAGTAAGGGCAATGAGCAGTTCTTC	CASSYGGSKGNEQFF
-	TRBV11-2	TRBD1	TRBJ1-6	TGTGCCAGCAGCATATTTACCGGGACAGCTAATTCACCCCTCCACTTT	CASSIFTGTANSPLHF
-	TRBV4-1	-	TRBJ2-7	TGCGCCAGCAGCCAAGAAGCCACCGAGCAGTACTTC	CASSQEATEQYF
-	TRBV12-3/TRBV12-4	-	TRBJ1-6	TGTGCCAGCAGTAGAGGAGGTTCACCCCTCCACTTT	CASSRGGSPLHF
-	TRBV19	-	TRBJ1-2	TGTGCCAGTAGTATCCCCGGGGGGCATAACTATGGCTACACCTTC	CASSIPGGHNYGYTF
-	TRBV6-2/TRBV6-3	-	TRBJ1-2	TGTGCCAGCAGTCTCTTGGAGAACTATGGCTACACCTTC	CASSLLENYGYTF
-	TRBV10-3	TRBD1	TRBJ2-5	TGTGCCATTGGGGACAGTCAAGAGACCCAGTACTTC	CAIGDSQETQYF
few	TRBV7-6	TRBD2	TRBJ2-3	TGTGCCAGCAGCTCCCGGGGGGGCGGTGGCACAGATACGCAGTATTTT	CASSSRGGGGTDTQYF
once	TRBV11-3	-	TRBJ1-1	TGTGCCAGCAGCTTAAGAGAGAACACTGAAGCTTTCTTT	CASSLRENTEAFF